Following are 3 T cell receptor beta chains from one sample sequenced in a study of blood T cell repertoires in COVID-19. This table comes from immunoSEQ multiplex PCR, and its TCRdb copy is limited to in-frame clones, with some not included. The table has 220,000 or so clones, around 90% seen once. The sequencing sample was made of PBMCs or T cells enriched from blood (not recorded which). All receptors derive from a woman in her forties or fifties with acute COVID-19.

This chain joins TRBV28 and TRBJ2-1, with D tentatively TRBD1 (6 bases). Trimming cost V 4 bases and J 15 bases, with 16 bases left between them. Germline-derived CDR1 and CDR2 are MDHEN and SYDVKM. The CDR3 runs to 12 residues. DNA for the CDR3: TGTGCCAGCAGTTCTTCACAGGGTATACCGTTCTTC. This encodes CASSSSQGIPFF.

The chain employs TRBV28 and TRBJ2-5, with 13 bases that match TRBD2. Germline CDR1 and CDR2: MDHEN and SYDVKM. This CDR3 has 15 amino acids. V shed 5 bases, J shed 5 bases, and the junction held 5 bases outside the gene matches. CDR3 sequence reads: CASSDTSGRAETQYF. The CDR3 region has the DNA TGTGCCAGCAGTGACACTAGCGGGAGGGCGGAGACCCAGTACTTC.

This chain joins TRBV28 and TRBJ2-2; 9 positions match TRBD1. From germline, CDR1 is MDHEN and CDR2 SYDVKM. Trimming removed 8 bases from V and 3 bases from J; junction bases left unmatched: 10. This CDR3 spans 16 amino acids. CDR3 bases: TGTGCCAGCTACAGTTTCTGGACAGGGGACACCGGGGAGCTGTTTTTT. Translating it yields CASYSFWTGDTGELFF.